This T cell receptor (beta chain) was recorded in a study of blood T cell repertoires in COVID-19. Overall study context: COVID-19 samples from acute and convalescent phases originated in the United States, Italy and Spain. In each case, the material was cDNA or gDNA derived from T cells, B-cell-depleted T cells, or PBMCs.

V was pared by 7 bases and J by 0 bases, with 4 bases of the junction left unmatched. The CDR3 extends over 15 amino acids. CDR1 MNHEY and CDR2 SVGAGI come from the germline V gene. Under the authors' procedure: Amplification of reference gene primers was used by the study to estimate nucleated cell counts. Profiled with immunoSEQ multiplex PCR; TCRdb holds only in-frame clones, not every one. The DNA was the basis for D and trimming; V, J and clone size are from that table. In the table there are hundreds of thousands of clones, over 70% of which are singletons. The receptor was isolated from a woman older than 75 with acute or convalescent COVID-19. V gene TRBV6-5 combines with J gene TRBJ1-1; TRBD1 matches 11 bases. Sequencing was done on a sample of peripheral blood. The CDR3 DNA reads as TGTGCCAGCATTAGGACAGGGGGCTTGAACACTGAAGCTTTCTTT. Its protein product is CASIRTGGLNTEAFF.